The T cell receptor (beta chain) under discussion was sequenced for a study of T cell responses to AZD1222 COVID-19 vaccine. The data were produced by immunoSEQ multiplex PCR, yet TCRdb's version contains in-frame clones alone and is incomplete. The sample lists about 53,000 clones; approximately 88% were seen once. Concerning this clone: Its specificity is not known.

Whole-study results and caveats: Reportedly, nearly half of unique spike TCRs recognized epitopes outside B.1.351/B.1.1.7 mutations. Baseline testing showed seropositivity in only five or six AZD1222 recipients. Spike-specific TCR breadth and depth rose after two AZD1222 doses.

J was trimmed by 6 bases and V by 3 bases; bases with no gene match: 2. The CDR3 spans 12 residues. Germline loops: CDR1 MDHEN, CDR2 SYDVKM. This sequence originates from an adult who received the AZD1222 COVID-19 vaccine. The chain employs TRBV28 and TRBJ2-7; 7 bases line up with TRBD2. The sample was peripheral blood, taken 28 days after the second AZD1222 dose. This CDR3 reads CASSFAGAEQYF. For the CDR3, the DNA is TGTGCCAGCAGTTTTGCGGGAGCCGAGCAGTACTTC. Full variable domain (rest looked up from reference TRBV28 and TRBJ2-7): DVKVTQSSRYLVKRTGEKVFLECVQDMDHENMFWYRQDPGLGLRLIYFSYDVKMKEKGDIPEGYSVSREKKERFSLILESASTNQTSMYLCASSFAGAEQYFGPGTRLTVT.